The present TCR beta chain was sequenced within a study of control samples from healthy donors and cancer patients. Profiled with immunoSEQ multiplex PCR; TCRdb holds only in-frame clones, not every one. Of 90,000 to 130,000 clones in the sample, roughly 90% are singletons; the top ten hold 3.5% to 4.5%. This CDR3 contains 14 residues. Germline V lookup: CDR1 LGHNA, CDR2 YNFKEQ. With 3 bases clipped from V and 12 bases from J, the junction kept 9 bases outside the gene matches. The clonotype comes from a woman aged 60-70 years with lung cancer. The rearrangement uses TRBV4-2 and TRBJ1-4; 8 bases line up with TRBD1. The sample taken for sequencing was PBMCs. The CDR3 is CASSQSNQGAELFF. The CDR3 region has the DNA TGTGCCAGCAGCCAGTCAAATCAGGGGGCTGAACTGTTTTTT.